Shown below are 23 T cell receptor beta chains from a single sample sequenced in a study of Ad26.COV2.S vaccination and SARS-CoV-2 variants. Treatment: around 19 received Ad26.COV2.S at low or high dose, single or two shots; about 5 received placebo; per-sample allocation not given. Samples were taken on day 63 after the first vaccine or placebo injection. The protocol was immunoSEQ multiplex PCR, while the TCRdb copy is restricted to in-frame clones and leaves out a portion. Here the sample spans around 300,000 clones, about 89% being singletons. The specimen comprised peripheral blood, sampled in a trial of Ad26.COV2.S vaccine versus placebo. The receptors derive from a person between 18 and 59 years old who received the Ad26.COV2.S COVID-19 vaccine or a placebo.

V gene TRBV15 combines with J gene TRBJ1-2, with 10 nucleotides matching TRBD1. The junction had 17 bases not matched to a gene; V was cut back by 1 base and J by 6 bases. The CDR3 runs to 19 residues. From germline, CDR1 is LNHNV and CDR2 YYDKDF (reference sequence). CDR3 protein: CATSRAYTSMPGTGDGYTF. The DNA for the CDR3 is TGTGCCACCAGCAGAGCTTACACGTCCATGCCGGGGACAGGGGATGGCTACACCTTC. The variable domain in full, completed from reference TRBV15 and TRBJ1-2, reads DAMVIQNPRYQVTQFGKPVTLSCSQTLNHNVMYWYQQKSSQAPKLLFHYYDKDFNNEADTPDNFQSRRPNTSFCFLDIRSPGLGDTAMYLCATSRAYTSMPGTGDGYTFGSGTRLTVV.

The rearrangement joins TRBV10-3 to TRBJ2-7; no definite D call. V lost 3 bases and J lost 3, with 9 bases in between. The CDR3 is made up of 13 amino acids. Germline V CDR1 and CDR2: ENHRY, SYGVKD. CDR3 in DNA: TGTGCCATCAGTGACGTGAGGTACTACGAGCAGTACTTC. It is translated as CAISDVRYYEQYF.

This clone occurred a few times. The chain joins TRBV15 to TRBJ1-5; D remains unclear. Germline-derived CDR1 and CDR2 are LNHNV and YYDKDF (reference sequence). The CDR3 is 15 residues long. The V and J ends lost 6 bases and 0 bases respectively, with 12 bases between them. The CDR3 sequence is CATSQGLVSNQPQHF. In DNA form, the CDR3 reads TGTGCCACCAGTCAAGGGCTAGTTAGCAATCAGCCCCAGCATTTT.

This chain links TRBV3-1 (or the pseudogene TRBV3-2) with TRBJ1-2, with D maybe TRBD1 (5 bases). V was cut by 1 base and J by 6 bases, with 27 bases left in between. This CDR3 spans 19 amino acids. Germline V gives CDR1 LGHDT, CDR2 YNNKEL (reference sequence). The CDR3 reads CASSQAHSTFHGARDGYTF. The CDR3 DNA reads as TGTGCCAGCAGCCAAGCCCATTCGACGTTTCATGGGGCCCGGGATGGCTACACCTTC.

The table lists this clone with a few counts. The chain carries TRBV5-1 and TRBJ2-7; 7 positions match TRBD1. Trimming at V came to 0 bases and at J to 1 base, leaving 4 bases not matched to a gene. The length of the CDR3 is 15 residues. CDR1 and CDR2 (germline): SGHRS, YFSETQ. The CDR3 sequence is CASSLAQGVSYEQYF. DNA for the CDR3: TGCGCCAGCAGCTTGGCCCAGGGGGTTTCCTACGAGCAGTACTTC.

In its sample, this clone was seen once. This sequence joins TRBV5-1 and TRBJ2-7; 7 bases agree with TRBD1. The CDR3 runs to 16 residues. The germline V gene has CDR1 SGHRS and CDR2 YFSETQ. V shed 3 bases and J 1 base; nucleotides not matched to a gene: 10. CDR3 in amino acids: CASSSTGNPFSYEQYF. DNA of the CDR3: TGCGCCAGCAGCTCGACAGGGAACCCCTTTTCCTACGAGCAGTACTTC.

V usage is TRBV20-1 and J usage is TRBJ1-2; D ambiguous. This CDR3 comprises 12 residues. Deletions cut 3 bases from V and 7 bases from J, with 12 bases between. Germline assignment: CDR1 DFQATT and CDR2 SNEGSKA (reference sequence). Here the CDR3 reads CSASWGPPGYTF. DNA of the CDR3: TGCAGTGCTAGTTGGGGTCCTCCTGGCTACACCTTC.

This clone was seen a single time. The chain is built from TRBV5-6 and TRBJ2-2; maybe TRBD2 (6 bases). CDR3 length: 14 amino acids. CDR1 SGHDT and CDR2 YYEEEE come from the germline V gene. V lost 5 bases, J lost 5 bases, and 13 bases lay in between. CDR3 residues: CASRSGLPTGELFF. CDR3 DNA sequence: TGTGCCAGCAGATCCGGACTACCAACCGGGGAGCTGTTTTTT.

The genes are TRBV6-5 and TRBJ2-3; 10 nucleotides agree with TRBD2. There are 15 residues in the CDR3. Trimming cost V 9 bases and J 6 bases; bases outside gene matches: 12. Germline CDR1 MNHEY, CDR2 SVGAGI. The CDR3, as DNA: TGTGCCAGAAGCGGGGGGGCGGACTTTTGGGATACGCAGTATTTT. It translates to CARSGGADFWDTQYF.

In nucleotides, the CDR3 is TGTGCCAGCAGCTCGTCGGGAGAGACCCAGTACTTC. It specifies CASSSSGETQYF. V usage is TRBV7-8 and J usage is TRBJ2-5; D is unclear. The CDR3 contains 12 residues. V lost 4 bases and J 4 bases, leaving 7 bases between the germline ends. The germline V gene encodes CDR1 SGHVS and CDR2 FQNEAQ.

The chain carries TRBV9 and TRBJ2-1; tentative D call: TRBD1 (6 bases). The V gene's germline CDR1 is SGDLS and CDR2 YYNGEE. V dropped 3 bases and J dropped 5 bases, with 15 bases sitting between them. CDR3 size: 15 residues. The CDR3 loop is CASSGPLTGNNEQFF. The CDR3 region has the DNA TGTGCCAGCAGCGGACCCCTAACAGGGAACAATGAGCAGTTCTTC.

V and J are TRBV5-4 and TRBJ2-3, with 9 bases identical to TRBD2. Per germline, CDR1 SGHNT and CDR2 YYREEE (reference sequence). CDR3 length equals 17 residues. J gave up 0 bases and V 0 bases, and 5 bases lay outside the gene matches. The CDR3: CASSLVGTSRSTDTQYF. The CDR3 DNA reads TGTGCCAGCAGCTTGGTTGGGACTAGCCGTAGCACAGATACGCAGTATTTT.

The genes are TRBV7-9 and TRBJ2-7, with 8 positions matching TRBD1. Germline-derived CDR1 and CDR2 are SEHNR and FQNEAQ (reference sequence). V lost 0 bases and J lost 5; bases outside the gene matches: 0. This CDR3 is 13 amino acids long. The CDR3 loop is CASSLATGDEQYF. CDR3 coding DNA: TGTGCCAGCAGCTTAGCGACAGGGGACGAGCAGTACTTC.

The chain joins TRBV7-9 to TRBJ1-6; a weak D match, TRBD1 (5 bases). CDR3 length: 19 residues. Germline-derived CDR1 and CDR2 are SEHNR and FQNEAQ (reference sequence). V lost 3 bases to trimming and J lost 0 bases, with 18 bases between them. The CDR3 spells CASSFTSDRLSSYNSPLHF. The CDR3 nucleotides are TGTGCCAGCAGCTTTACGTCAGACAGATTAAGCTCCTATAATTCACCCCTCCACTTT.

The chain joins TRBV6-2 or TRBV6-3 to TRBJ2-5; D possibly corresponds to TRBD2 (6 bases). Trimming cost V 2 bases and J 5 bases, with 12 bases left between them. CDR1 and CDR2 from the germline V gene are MNHEY and SVGEGT. The CDR3 is 14 amino acids. The CDR3 DNA follows: TGTGCCAGCAGTTACCTCGGGGGACGGGAGACCCAGTACTTC. Protein product: CASSYLGGRETQYF.

This clone was recorded once. The chain employs TRBV5-6 and TRBJ1-5; 7 nucleotides match TRBD1. Germline V gene sequence: CDR1 SGHDT, CDR2 YYEEEE. Trimming removed 2 bases from V and 1 base from J; junction bases left unmatched: 6. The CDR3 spans 16 residues. The CDR3 DNA is TGTGCCAGCAGCTTCCTCGGACAGGCCAGCAATCAGCCCCAGCATTTT. Its protein is CASSFLGQASNQPQHF.

This rearrangement joins TRBV5-4 to TRBJ2-7; 7 bases map to TRBD2. V lost 3 bases, J lost 2 bases, and 5 bases stayed unmatched. Looked up from germline, CDR1 is SGHNT and CDR2 is YYREEE (reference sequence). CDR3 size: 14 residues. The CDR3 coding sequence is TGTGCCAGCAGCTCAGGACTAGTCCCCTACGAGCAGTACTTC. It codes for CASSSGLVPYEQYF. The full variable domain, completed using reference TRBV5-4 and TRBJ2-7, is ETGVTQSPTHLIKTRGQQVTLRCSSQSGHNTVSWYQQALGQGPQFIFQYYREEENGRGNFPPRFSGLQFPNYSSELNVNALELDDSALYLCASSSGLVPYEQYFGPGTRLTVT.

The V gene is TRBV11-1, the J gene TRBJ1-5; a weak D match, TRBD1 (6 bases). Between the trimmed V and J ends, which lost 3 bases and 8 bases, there was a span of 17 bases. The CDR3 has 15 amino acids. The germline gives CDR1 SGHAT, CDR2 FQDESV (reference sequence). The CDR3 reads CASSLEGGQSEPQHF. In DNA form, the CDR3 reads TGTGCCAGCAGCTTGGAGGGGGGCCAGTCTGAGCCCCAGCATTTT.

The genes are TRBV6-2 or TRBV6-3 and TRBJ2-5; 8 positions match TRBD1. Unmatched junction bases numbered 5, after V lost 3 bases and J lost 2 bases. Germline-derived CDR1 and CDR2 are MNHEY and SVGEGT. The CDR3 length is 15 residues. DNA of the CDR3: TGTGCCAGCAGTTATCCGACAGGGGAGCAAGAGACCCAGTACTTC. Translation: CASSYPTGEQETQYF.

This chain uses TRBV19 with TRBJ1-1; weak D call: TRBD1 (5 bases). V lost 4 bases and J lost 3, with 12 bases in between. There are 14 residues in the CDR3. The germline V gene encodes CDR1 LNHDA and CDR2 SQIVND (reference sequence). The CDR3 is CASSSQGKDTEAFF. The CDR3 DNA is TGTGCCAGTAGTAGCCAGGGTAAGGACACTGAAGCTTTCTTT.

The chain is built from TRBV29-1 and TRBJ2-1; D gene unclear. CDR1 is SQVTM, CDR2 ANQGSEA, per germline. The CDR3 runs 13 residues. V gave up 2 bases and J gave up 6 bases, with 11 bases separating them. This CDR3 is CSVEKTGGNEQFF. The CDR3 DNA reads TGCAGCGTTGAAAAGACCGGTGGCAATGAGCAGTTCTTC.

The gene calls are TRBV5-4 and TRBJ1-2; D call uncertain. The CDR3 loop spans 12 amino acids. Trimming stripped 1 base from V and 4 bases from J, with 5 bases between. From germline, CDR1 is SGHNT and CDR2 YYREEE (reference sequence). The CDR3 DNA reads TGTGCCAGCAGCTTGTACACCTATGGCTACACCTTC. Its protein product is CASSLYTYGYTF.

This clone was seen once. The gene calls are TRBV2 and TRBJ1-5; 7 positions match TRBD1. J gave up 7 bases and V 6 bases, and 6 bases lay outside the gene matches. Germline CDR1 reads SNHLY; CDR2 reads FYNNEI. The CDR3 covers 13 residues. The CDR3 reads CASRTGSRQPQHF. Written as DNA, the CDR3 is TGTGCCAGCAGGACAGGGTCGAGGCAGCCCCAGCATTTT.